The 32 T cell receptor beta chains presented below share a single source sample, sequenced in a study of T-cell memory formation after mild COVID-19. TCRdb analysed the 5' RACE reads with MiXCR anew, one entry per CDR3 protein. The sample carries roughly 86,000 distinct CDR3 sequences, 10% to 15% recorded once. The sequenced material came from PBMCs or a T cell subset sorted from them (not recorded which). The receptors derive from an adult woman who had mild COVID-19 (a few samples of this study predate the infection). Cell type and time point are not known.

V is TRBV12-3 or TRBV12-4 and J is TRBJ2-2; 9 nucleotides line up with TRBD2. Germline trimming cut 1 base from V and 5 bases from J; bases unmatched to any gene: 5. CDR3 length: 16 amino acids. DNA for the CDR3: TGTGCCAGCAGTTTAGGGTTGGGACTAGCAACCGGGGAGCTGTTTTTT. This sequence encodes CASSLGLGLATGELFF.

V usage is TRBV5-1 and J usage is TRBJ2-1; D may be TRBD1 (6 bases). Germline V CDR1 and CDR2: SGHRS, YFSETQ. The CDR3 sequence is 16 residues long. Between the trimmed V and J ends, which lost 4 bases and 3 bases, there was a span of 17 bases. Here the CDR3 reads CASSQGAGADYNEQFF. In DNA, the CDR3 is TGCGCCAGCAGCCAAGGGGCAGGGGCAGACTACAATGAGCAGTTCTTC.

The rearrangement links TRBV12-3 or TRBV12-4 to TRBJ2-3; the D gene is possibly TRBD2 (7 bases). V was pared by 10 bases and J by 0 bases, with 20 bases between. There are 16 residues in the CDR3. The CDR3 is CATLRGGEASTDTQYF. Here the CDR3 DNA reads TGTGCCACCCTAAGGGGGGGGGAAGCTAGCACAGATACGCAGTATTTT.

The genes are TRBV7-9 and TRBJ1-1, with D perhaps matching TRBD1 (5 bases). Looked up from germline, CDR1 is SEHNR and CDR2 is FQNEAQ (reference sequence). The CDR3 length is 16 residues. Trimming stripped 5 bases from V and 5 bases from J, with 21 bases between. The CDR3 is CASSKQGAGRATEAFF. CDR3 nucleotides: TGTGCCAGCAGCAAACAAGGGGCAGGGAGAGCGACTGAAGCTTTCTTT.

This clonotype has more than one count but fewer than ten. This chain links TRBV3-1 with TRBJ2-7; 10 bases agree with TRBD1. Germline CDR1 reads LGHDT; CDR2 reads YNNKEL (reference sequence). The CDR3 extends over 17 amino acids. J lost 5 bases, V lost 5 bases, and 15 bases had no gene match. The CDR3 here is CASSYHPDRGRGDEQYF. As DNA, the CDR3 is TGTGCCAGCAGCTACCACCCTGACAGGGGGCGCGGTGACGAGCAGTACTTC.

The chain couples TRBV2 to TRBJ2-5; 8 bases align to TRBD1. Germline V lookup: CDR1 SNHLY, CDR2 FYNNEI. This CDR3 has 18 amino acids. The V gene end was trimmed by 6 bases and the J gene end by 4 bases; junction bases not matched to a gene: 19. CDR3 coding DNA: TGTGCCAGCAGGACATCCAACTTCGGCAGGGGGCGCGTAGAGACCCAGTACTTC. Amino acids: CASRTSNFGRGRVETQYF.

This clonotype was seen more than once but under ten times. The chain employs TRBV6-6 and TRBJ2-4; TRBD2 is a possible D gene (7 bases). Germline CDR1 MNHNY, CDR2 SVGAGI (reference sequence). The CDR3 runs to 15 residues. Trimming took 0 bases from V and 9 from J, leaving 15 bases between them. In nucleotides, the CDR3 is TGTGCCAGCAGTTACTCCGGTTCGGGGGGCAGCATTCAGTACTTC. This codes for CASSYSGSGGSIQYF.

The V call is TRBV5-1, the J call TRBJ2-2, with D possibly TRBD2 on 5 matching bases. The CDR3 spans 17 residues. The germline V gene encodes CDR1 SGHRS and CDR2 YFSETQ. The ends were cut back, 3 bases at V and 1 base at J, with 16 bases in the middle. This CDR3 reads CASSSPRGRENTGELFF. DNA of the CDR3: TGCGCCAGCAGCTCCCCACGGGGAAGGGAGAACACCGGGGAGCTGTTTTTT.

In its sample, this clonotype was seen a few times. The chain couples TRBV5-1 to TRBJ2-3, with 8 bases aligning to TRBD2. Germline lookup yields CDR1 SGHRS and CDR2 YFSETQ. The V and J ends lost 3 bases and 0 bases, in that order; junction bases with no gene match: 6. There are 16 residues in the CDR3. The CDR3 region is CASSWRLAPSTDTQYF. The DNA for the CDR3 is TGCGCCAGCAGCTGGAGACTAGCGCCTAGCACAGATACGCAGTATTTT.

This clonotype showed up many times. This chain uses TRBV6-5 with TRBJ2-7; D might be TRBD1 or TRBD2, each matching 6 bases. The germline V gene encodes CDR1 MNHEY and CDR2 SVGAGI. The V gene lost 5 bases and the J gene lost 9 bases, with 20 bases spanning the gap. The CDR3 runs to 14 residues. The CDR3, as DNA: TGTGCCAGCAGTCCGAACAGGGAGGCGCCCTGGCAGTACTTC. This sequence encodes CASSPNREAPWQYF.

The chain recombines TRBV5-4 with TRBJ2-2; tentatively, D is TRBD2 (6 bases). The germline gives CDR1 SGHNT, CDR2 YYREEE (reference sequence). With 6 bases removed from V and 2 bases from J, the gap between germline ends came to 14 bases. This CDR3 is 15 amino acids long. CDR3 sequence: CASTSGDSNTGELFF. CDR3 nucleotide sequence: TGTGCCAGCACCTCGGGGGACTCAAACACCGGGGAGCTGTTTTTT. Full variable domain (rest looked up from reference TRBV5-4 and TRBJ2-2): ETGVTQSPTHLIKTRGQQVTLRCSSQSGHNTVSWYQQALGQGPQFIFQYYREEENGRGNFPPRFSGLQFPNYSSELNVNALELDDSALYLCASTSGDSNTGELFFGEGSRLTVL.

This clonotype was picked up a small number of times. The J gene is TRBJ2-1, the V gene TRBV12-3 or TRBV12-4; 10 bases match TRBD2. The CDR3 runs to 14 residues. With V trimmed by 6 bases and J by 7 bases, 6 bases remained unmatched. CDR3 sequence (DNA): TGTGCCAGCAGGACTAGCGGGCAAAGTAATGAGCAGTTCTTC. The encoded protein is CASRTSGQSNEQFF.

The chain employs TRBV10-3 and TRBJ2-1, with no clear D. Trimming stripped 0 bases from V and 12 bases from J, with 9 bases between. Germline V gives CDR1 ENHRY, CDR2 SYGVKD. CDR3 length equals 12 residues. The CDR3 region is CAISESDAGQFF. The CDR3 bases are TGTGCCATCAGTGAGTCGGACGCTGGGCAGTTCTTC.

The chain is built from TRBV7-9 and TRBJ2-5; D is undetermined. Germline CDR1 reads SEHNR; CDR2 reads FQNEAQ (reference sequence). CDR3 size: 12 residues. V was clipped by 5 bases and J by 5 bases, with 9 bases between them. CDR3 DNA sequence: TGTGCCAGCAGCCTACGTGTGGAGACCCAGTACTTC. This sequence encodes CASSLRVETQYF.

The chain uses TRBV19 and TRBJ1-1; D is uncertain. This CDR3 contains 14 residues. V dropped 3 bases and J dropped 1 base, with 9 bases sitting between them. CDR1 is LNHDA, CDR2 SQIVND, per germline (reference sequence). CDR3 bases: TGTGCCAGTAGTATCGTGTCTCCGAACACTGAAGCTTTCTTT. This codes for CASSIVSPNTEAFF.

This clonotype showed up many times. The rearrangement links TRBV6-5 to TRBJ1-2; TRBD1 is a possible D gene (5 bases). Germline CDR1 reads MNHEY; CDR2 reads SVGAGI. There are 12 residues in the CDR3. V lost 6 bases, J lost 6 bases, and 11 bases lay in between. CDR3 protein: CASSPGGDGYTF. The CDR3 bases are TGTGCCAGCAGCCCTGGAGGGGATGGCTACACCTTC.

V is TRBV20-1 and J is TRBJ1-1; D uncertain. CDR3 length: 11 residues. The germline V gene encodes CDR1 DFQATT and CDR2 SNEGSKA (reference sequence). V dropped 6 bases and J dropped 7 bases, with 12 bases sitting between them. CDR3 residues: CSAKTLIEAFF. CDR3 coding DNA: TGCAGTGCAAAAACACTGATTGAAGCTTTCTTT.

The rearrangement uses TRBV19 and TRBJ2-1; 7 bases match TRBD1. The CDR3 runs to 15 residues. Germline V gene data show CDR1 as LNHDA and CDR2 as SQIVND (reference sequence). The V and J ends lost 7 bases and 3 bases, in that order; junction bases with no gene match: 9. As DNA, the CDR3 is TGTGCCAGTACCTTAACAGGGGTCGGCTACAATGAGCAGTTCTTC. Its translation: CASTLTGVGYNEQFF.

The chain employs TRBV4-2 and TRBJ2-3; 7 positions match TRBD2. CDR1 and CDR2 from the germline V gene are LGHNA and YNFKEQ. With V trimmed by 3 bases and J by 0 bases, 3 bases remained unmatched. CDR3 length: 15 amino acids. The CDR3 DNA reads TGTGCCAGCAGCCATCCGGGACTAAGCACAGATACGCAGTATTTT. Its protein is CASSHPGLSTDTQYF.

The chain's CDR3 is CSARDASGLAGYEQYF. The CDR3, as DNA: TGCAGTGCTAGAGATGCCTCCGGACTAGCGGGGTACGAGCAGTACTTC. This sequence joins TRBV20-1 and TRBJ2-7; 12 positions agree with TRBD2. After removal of 0 bases from V and 4 bases from J, the junction contained 7 bases not matched to a gene. The CDR3 covers 16 residues. Germline loops: CDR1 DFQATT, CDR2 SNEGSKA (reference sequence).

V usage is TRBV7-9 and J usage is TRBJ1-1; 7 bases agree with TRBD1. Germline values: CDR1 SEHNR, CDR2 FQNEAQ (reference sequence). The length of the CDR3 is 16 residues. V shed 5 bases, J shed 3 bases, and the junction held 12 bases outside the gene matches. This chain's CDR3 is CASSLRRTGVDTEAFF. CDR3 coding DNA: TGTGCCAGCAGCCTACGACGAACAGGGGTAGACACTGAAGCTTTCTTT.

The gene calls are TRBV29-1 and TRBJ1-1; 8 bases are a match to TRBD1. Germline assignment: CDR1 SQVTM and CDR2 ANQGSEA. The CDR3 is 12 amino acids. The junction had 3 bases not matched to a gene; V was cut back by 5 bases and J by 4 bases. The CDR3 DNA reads TGCAGCGTTCAGGGGGCCCTCACTGAAGCTTTCTTT. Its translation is CSVQGALTEAFF.

The CDR3 protein is CASSQGQGVEDTQYF. The CDR3 bases are TGCGCCAGCAGCCAAGGACAGGGGGTGGAAGATACGCAGTATTTT. V is TRBV4-1 and J is TRBJ2-3, with TRBD1 matching over 9 bases. The CDR3 runs 15 residues. CDR1 is MGHRA, CDR2 YSYEKL, per germline. V lost 1 base, J lost 5 bases, and 4 bases stayed unmatched.

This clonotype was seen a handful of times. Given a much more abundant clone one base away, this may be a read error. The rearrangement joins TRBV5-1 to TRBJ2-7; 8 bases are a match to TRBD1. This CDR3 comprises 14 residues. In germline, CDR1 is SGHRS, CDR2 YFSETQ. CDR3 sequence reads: CDSSLGTGSYEQYF. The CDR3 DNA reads TGCGACAGCAGCCTAGGGACAGGCAGCTACGAGCAGTACTTC.

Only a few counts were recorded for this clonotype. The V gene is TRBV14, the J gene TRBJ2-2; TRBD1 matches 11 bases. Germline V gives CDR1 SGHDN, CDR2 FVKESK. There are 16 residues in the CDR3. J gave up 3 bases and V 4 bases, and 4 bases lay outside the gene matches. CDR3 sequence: CASSPWTGGHTGELFF. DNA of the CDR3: TGTGCCAGCAGCCCGTGGACAGGGGGCCACACCGGGGAGCTGTTTTTT.

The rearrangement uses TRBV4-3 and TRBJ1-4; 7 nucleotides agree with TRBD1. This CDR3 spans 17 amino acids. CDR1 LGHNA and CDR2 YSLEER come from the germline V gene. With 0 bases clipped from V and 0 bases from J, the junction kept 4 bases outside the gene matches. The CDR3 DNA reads TGCGCCAGCAGCCAAGATAGGACAGGAGCAACTAATGAAAAACTGTTTTTT. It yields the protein CASSQDRTGATNEKLFF.

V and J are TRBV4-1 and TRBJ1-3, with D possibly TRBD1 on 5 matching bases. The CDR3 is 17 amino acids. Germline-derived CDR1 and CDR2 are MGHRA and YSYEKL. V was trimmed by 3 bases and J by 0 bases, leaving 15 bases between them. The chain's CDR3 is CASSHLPGLSSGNTIYF. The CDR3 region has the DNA TGCGCCAGCAGCCACCTTCCGGGACTAAGCTCTGGAAACACCATATATTTT.

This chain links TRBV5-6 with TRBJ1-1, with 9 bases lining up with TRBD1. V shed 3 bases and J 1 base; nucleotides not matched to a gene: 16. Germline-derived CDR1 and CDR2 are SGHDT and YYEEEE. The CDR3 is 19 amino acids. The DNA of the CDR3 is TGTGCCAGCAGCTCCCAGTACGACAGGGGGGCCCCCTGGAACACTGAAGCTTTCTTT. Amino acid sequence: CASSSQYDRGAPWNTEAFF. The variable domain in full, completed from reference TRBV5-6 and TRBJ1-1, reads DAGVTQSPTHLIKTRGQQVTLRCSPKSGHDTVSWYQQALGQGPQFIFQYYEEEERQRGNFPDRFSGHQFPNYSSELNVNALLLGDSALYLCASSSQYDRGAPWNTEAFFGQGTRLTVV.

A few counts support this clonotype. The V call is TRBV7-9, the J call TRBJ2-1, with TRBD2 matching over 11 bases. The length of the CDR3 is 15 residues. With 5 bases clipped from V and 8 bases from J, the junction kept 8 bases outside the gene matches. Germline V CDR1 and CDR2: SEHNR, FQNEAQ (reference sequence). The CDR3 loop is CASSVLAGGGDEQFF. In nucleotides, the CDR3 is TGTGCCAGCAGCGTTCTAGCGGGAGGAGGGGATGAGCAGTTCTTC.

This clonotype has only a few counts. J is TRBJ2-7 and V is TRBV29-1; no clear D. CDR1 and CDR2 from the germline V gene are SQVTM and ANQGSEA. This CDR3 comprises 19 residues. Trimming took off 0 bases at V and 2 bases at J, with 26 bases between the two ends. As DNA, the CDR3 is TGCAGCGTTGAAGATCGGGTAGGAAGTCCTCCTTATAACCCCTACGAGCAGTACTTC. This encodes CSVEDRVGSPPYNPYEQYF.

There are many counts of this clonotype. CDR3 protein: CASRPNPGTYEQYF. The CDR3 DNA reads as TGTGCCAGCAGACCTAACCCCGGGACCTACGAGCAGTACTTC. J is TRBJ2-7 and V is TRBV7-9, with a weak D call TRBD2 (5 bases). Germline V CDR1 and CDR2: SEHNR, FQNEAQ (reference sequence). V was shortened by 6 bases and J by 2 bases, with 14 bases between the two germline ends. The CDR3 runs 14 residues.

As DNA, the CDR3 is TGTGCCAGCAGTATTGGGAGTGGGGTGCCCTACGAGCAGTACTTC. It specifies CASSIGSGVPYEQYF. The chain uses TRBV7-6 and TRBJ2-7, with D perhaps TRBD2 (5 bases). Germline loops: CDR1 SGHVS, CDR2 FNYEAQ. V was shortened by 6 bases and J by 2 bases, with 17 bases between the two germline ends. The CDR3 has 15 amino acids. Combining the CDR3 with reference TRBV7-6 and TRBJ2-7 gives the whole variable domain GAGVSQSPRYKVTKRGQDVALRCDPISGHVSLYWYRQALGQGPEFLTYFNYEAQQDKSGLPNDRFSAERPEGSISTLTIQRTEQRDSAMYRCASSIGSGVPYEQYFGPGTRLTVT.